This TCR beta chain was documented in a study of cytomegalovirus exposure and HLA in healthy donors. Study results and limitations: What was likely a sequencing artifact was a cluster of highly shared sequence variants.

Use of 60 Vbeta and 13 Jbeta primers characterized the PCR. Assay: immunoSEQ multiplex PCR; the TCRdb copy retains only in-frame clones and omits some. The sample consists of more than 150,000 clones, 80% to 85% of them appearing once. With regard to this clone: Its cognate antigen is unknown.

V lost 0 bases to trimming and J lost 0 bases; unmatched junction nucleotides: 8. The CDR3 runs to 18 residues. CDR1 is SGHRS and CDR2 is YFSETQ in the germline V gene. This sequence joins TRBV5-1 and TRBJ1-1, with 10 bases lining up with TRBD1. This sequence was found in a young woman in good health and CMV-seronegative. The specimen was PBMCs. The CDR3 DNA sequence: TGCGCCAGCAGCTTGGTGGTTCGGACAGGGGGTTTGAACACTGAAGCTTTCTTT. This codes for CASSLVVRTGGLNTEAFF.